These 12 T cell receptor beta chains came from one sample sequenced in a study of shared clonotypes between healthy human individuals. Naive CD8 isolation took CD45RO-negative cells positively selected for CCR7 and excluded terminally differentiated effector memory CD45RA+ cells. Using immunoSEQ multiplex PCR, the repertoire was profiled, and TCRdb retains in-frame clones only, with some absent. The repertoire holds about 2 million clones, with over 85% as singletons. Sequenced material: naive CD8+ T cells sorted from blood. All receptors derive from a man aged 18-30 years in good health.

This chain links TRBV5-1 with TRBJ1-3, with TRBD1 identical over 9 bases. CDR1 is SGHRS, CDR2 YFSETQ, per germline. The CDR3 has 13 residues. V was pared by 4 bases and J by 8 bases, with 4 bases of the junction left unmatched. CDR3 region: CASSTTGGDTIYF. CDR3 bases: TGCGCCAGCAGCACGACAGGGGGAGACACCATATATTTT.

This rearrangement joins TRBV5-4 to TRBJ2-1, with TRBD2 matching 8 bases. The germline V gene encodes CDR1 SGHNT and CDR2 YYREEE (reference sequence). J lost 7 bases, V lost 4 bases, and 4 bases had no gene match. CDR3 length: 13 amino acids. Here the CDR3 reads CASSERERNEQFF. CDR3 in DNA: TGTGCCAGCAGCGAGCGGGAGAGGAATGAGCAGTTCTTC. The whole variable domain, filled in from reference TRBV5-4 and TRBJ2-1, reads ETGVTQSPTHLIKTRGQQVTLRCSSQSGHNTVSWYQQALGQGPQFIFQYYREEENGRGNFPPRFSGLQFPNYSSELNVNALELDDSALYLCASSERERNEQFFGPGTRLTVL.

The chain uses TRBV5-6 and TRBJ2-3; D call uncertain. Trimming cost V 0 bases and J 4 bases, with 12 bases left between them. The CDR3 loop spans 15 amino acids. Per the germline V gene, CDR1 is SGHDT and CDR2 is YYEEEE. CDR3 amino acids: CASSLDHSEADTQYF. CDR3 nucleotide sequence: TGTGCCAGCAGCTTGGATCATTCGGAAGCAGATACGCAGTATTTT.

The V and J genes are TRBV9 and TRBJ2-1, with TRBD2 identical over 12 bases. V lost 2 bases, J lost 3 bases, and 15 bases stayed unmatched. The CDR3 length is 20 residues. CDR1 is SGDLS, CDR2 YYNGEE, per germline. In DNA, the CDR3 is TGTGCCAGCAGCGTTTCCGGGACTAGCGGGCCCGGGGGGAACTACAATGAGCAGTTCTTC. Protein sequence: CASSVSGTSGPGGNYNEQFF.

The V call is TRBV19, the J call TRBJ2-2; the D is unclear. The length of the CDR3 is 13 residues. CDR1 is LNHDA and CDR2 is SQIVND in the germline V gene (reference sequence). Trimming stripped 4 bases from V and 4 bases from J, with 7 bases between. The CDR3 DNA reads TGTGCCAGTAGTACGGTCCCCACCGGGGAGCTGTTTTTT. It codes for CASSTVPTGELFF.

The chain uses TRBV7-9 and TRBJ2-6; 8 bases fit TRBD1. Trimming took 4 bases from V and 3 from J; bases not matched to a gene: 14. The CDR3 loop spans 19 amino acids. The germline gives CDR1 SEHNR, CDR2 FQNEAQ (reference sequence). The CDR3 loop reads CASSSPPGGAGGGANVLTF. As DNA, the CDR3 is TGTGCCAGCAGCTCGCCCCCAGGGGGCGCAGGGGGTGGGGCCAACGTCCTGACTTTC.

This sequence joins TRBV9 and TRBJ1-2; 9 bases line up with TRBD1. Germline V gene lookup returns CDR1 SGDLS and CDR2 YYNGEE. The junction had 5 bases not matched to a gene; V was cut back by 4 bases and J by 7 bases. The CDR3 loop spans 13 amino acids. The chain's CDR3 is CASSITGGFGYTF. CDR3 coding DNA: TGTGCCAGCAGCATAACAGGGGGCTTTGGCTACACCTTC.

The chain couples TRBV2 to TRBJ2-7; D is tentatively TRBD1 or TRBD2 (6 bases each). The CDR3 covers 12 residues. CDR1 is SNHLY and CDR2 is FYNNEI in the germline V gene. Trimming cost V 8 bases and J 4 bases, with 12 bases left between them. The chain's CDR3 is CASGGTWYEQYF. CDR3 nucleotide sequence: TGTGCCAGCGGGGGGACATGGTACGAGCAGTACTTC.

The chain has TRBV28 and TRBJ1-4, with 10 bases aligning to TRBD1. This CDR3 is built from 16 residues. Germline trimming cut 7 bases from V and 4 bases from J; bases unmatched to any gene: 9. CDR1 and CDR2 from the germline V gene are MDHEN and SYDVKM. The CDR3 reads CASTWDRGRGNEKLFF. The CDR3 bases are TGTGCCAGCACGTGGGACAGGGGAAGGGGTAATGAAAAACTGTTTTTT.

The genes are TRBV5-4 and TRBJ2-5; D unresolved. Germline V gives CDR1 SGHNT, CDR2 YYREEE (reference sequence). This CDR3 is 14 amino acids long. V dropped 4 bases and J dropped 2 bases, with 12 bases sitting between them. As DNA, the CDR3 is TGTGCCAGCAGCACCCCCGGCAGTCAAGAGACCCAGTACTTC. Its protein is CASSTPGSQETQYF.

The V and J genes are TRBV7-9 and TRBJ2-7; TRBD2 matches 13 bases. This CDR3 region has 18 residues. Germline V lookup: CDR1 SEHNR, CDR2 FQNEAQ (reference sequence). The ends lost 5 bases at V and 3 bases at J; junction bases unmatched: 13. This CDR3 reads CASSPDGLAGELLYEQYF. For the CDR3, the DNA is TGTGCCAGCAGCCCAGACGGACTAGCGGGGGAACTACTCTACGAGCAGTACTTC.

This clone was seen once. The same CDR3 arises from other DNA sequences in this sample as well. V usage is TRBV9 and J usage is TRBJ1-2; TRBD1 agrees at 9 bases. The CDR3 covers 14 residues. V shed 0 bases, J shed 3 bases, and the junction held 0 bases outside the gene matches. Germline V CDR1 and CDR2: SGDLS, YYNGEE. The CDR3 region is CASSVGTGDYGYTF. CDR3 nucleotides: TGTGCCAGCAGCGTAGGGACAGGGGACTATGGCTACACCTTC.